Here is one TCR beta chain with its context. The antigen remains undetermined. These data come from a study of cytomegalovirus exposure and HLA in healthy donors. Findings and caveats of the study: Several of the most significant clusters appeared linked to common viral pathogens, based on a later analysis. A prior analysis recorded that most TCR beta V segments were productive about 87% or about 30% of the time.

There were likely unrecorded immune exposures, though donors were nominally healthy when sampled. Use of 60 Vbeta and 13 Jbeta primers characterized the PCR. The protocol was immunoSEQ multiplex PCR, while the TCRdb copy is restricted to in-frame clones and leaves out a portion. Of roughly 140,000 clones in the sample, under 90% were seen once. Per germline, CDR1 MNHEY and CDR2 SMNVEV (reference sequence). This CDR3 spans 14 amino acids. V was clipped by 1 base and J by 3 bases, with 10 bases between them. V usage is TRBV27 and J usage is TRBJ2-7; D is perhaps TRBD2 (6 bases). The clonotype was recovered from a boy aged 2 to 10 in good health and CMV-seronegative. Sequences were obtained from PBMCs. CDR3 nucleotides: TGTGCCAGCAGTTTATTCCTGGGGGGCTACGAGCAGTACTTC. As protein: CASSLFLGGYEQYF.